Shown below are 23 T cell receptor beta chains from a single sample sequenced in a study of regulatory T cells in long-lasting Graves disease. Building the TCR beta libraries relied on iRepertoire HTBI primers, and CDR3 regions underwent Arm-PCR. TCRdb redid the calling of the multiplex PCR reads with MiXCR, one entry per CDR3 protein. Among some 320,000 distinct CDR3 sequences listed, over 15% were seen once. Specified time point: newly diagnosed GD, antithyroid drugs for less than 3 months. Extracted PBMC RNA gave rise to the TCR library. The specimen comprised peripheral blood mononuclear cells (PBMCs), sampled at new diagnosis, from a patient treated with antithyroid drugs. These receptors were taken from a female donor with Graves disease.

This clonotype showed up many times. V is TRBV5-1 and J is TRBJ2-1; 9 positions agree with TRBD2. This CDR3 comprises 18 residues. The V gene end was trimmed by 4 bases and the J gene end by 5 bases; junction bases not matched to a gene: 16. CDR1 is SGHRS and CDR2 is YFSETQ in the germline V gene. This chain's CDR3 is CASSPRAGGPGGHNEQFF. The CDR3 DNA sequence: TGCGCCAGCAGCCCAAGGGCGGGAGGGCCGGGTGGTCACAATGAGCAGTTCTTC.

CDR3: CSAKFPGTGDIQYF. The CDR3 DNA follows: TGCAGTGCCAAATTCCCCGGGACAGGGGACATTCAGTACTTC. The chain links TRBV20-1 to TRBJ2-4; TRBD1 agrees at 10 bases. CDR1 and CDR2 (germline): DFQATT, SNEGSKA (reference sequence). The CDR3 runs to 14 residues. J lost 8 bases, V lost 6 bases, and 10 bases had no gene match.

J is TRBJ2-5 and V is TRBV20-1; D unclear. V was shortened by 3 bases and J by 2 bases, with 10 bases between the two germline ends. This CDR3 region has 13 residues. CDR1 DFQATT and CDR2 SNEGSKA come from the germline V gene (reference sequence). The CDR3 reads CSARDPGQETQYF. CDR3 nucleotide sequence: TGCAGTGCTAGGGACCCTGGTCAAGAGACCCAGTACTTC.

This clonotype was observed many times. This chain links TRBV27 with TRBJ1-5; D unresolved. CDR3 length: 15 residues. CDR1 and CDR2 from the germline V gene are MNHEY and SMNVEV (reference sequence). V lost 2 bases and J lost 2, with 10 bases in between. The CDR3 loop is CASSLSSMGNQPQHF. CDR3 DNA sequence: TGTGCCAGCAGTTTAAGCAGCATGGGCAATCAGCCCCAGCATTTT.

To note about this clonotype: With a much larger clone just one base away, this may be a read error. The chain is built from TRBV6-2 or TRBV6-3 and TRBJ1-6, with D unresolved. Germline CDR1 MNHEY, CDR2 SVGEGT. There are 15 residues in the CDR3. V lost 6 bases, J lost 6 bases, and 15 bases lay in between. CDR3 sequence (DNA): TGTGCCAGCAGCTCCCTGACGGAAATTAATTCACCCCTCCACTTT. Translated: CASSSLTEINSPLHF.

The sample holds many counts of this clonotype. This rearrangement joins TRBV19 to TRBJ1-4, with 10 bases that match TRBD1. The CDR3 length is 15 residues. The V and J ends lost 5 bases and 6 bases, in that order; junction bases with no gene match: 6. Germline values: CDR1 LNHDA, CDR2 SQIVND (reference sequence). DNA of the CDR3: TGTGCCAGTAGTTCGCGGACAGGGGGATATGAAAAACTGTTTTTT. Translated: CASSSRTGGYEKLFF.

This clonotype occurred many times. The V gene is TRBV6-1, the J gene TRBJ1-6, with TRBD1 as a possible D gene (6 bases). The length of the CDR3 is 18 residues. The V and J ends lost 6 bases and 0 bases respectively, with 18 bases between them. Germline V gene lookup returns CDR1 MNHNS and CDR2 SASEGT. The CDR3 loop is CASRGGHFRSSYNSPLHF. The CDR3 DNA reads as TGTGCCAGCAGGGGGGGACACTTTCGAAGCTCCTATAATTCACCCCTCCACTTT.

CDR3 DNA: TGTGCCACCAGCGCGCAGGGGGCCGGGGAGCTGTTTTTT. Translation: CATSAQGAGELFF. The chain is built from TRBV15 and TRBJ2-2, with 7 bases aligning to TRBD1. V lost 5 bases to trimming and J lost 6 bases; unmatched junction nucleotides: 3. The CDR3 is 13 amino acids. Germline loops: CDR1 LNHNV, CDR2 YYDKDF (reference sequence).

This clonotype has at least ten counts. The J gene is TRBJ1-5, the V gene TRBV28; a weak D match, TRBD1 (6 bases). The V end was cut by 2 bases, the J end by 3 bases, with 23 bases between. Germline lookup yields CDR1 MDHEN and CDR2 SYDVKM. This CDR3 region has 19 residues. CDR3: CASSLRRGPPTYNNQPQHF. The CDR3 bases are TGTGCCAGCAGTTTACGGCGGGGGCCCCCCACATACAACAATCAGCCCCAGCATTTT.

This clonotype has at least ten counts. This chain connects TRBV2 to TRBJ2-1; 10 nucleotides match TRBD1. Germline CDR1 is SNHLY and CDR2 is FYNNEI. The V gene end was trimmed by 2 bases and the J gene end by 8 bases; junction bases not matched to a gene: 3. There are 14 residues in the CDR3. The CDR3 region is CASSEMGQGHEQFF. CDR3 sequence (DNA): TGTGCCAGCAGTGAAATGGGACAGGGGCATGAGCAGTTCTTC.

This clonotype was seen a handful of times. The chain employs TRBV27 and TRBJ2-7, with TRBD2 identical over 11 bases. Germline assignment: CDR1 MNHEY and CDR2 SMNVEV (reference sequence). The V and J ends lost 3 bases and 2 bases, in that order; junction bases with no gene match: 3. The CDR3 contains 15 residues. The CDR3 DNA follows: TGTGCCAGCAGTTTTGGGACTAGCGGACCCTACGAGCAGTACTTC. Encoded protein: CASSFGTSGPYEQYF.

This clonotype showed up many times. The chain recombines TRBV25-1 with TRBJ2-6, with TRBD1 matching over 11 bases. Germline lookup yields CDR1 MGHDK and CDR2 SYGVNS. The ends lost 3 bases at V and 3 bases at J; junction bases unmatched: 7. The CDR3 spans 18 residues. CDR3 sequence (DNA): TGTGCCAGCAGTGACTGGACAGGGGGCTCCGGTGGGGCCAACGTCCTGACTTTC. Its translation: CASSDWTGGSGGANVLTF. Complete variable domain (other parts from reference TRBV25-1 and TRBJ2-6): EADIYQTPRYLVIGTGKKITLECSQTMGHDKMYWYQQDPGMELHLIHYSYGVNSTEKGDLSSESTVSRIRTEHFPLTLESARPSHTSQYLCASSDWTGGSGGANVLTFGAGSRLTVL.

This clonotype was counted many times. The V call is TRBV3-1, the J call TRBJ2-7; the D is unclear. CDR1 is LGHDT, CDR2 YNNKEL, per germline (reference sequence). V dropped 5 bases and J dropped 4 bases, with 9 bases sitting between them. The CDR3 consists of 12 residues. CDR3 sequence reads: CASSYQAYEQYF. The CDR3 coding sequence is TGTGCCAGCAGCTATCAGGCGTACGAGCAGTACTTC.

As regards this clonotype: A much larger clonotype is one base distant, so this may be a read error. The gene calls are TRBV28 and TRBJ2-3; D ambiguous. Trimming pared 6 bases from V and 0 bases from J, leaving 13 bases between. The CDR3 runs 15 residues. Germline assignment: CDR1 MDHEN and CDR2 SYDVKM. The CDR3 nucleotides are TGTGCCAGCAGGGTAGATGTGGGGAGCACAGATACGCAGTATTTT. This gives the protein CASRVDVGSTDTQYF.

The CDR3 DNA reads as TGTGCCACCAGCACCGGGGGCTACCCCTACGAGCAGTACTTC. It is translated as CATSTGGYPYEQYF. This chain links TRBV15 with TRBJ2-7; TRBD1 or TRBD2 may be the D gene (6 bases each). V was trimmed by 4 bases and J by 2 bases, leaving 12 bases between them. Germline lookup yields CDR1 LNHNV and CDR2 YYDKDF (reference sequence). The CDR3 totals 14 residues.

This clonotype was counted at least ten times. The CDR3 protein is CASSFDGKRNTEAFF. In nucleotides, the CDR3 is TGCGCCAGCAGCTTCGACGGCAAGAGGAACACTGAAGCTTTCTTT. V is TRBV5-1 and J is TRBJ1-1; D unclear. Germline V CDR1 and CDR2: SGHRS, YFSETQ. Between the trimmed V and J ends, which lost 2 bases and 1 base, there was a span of 12 bases. The CDR3 contains 15 residues.

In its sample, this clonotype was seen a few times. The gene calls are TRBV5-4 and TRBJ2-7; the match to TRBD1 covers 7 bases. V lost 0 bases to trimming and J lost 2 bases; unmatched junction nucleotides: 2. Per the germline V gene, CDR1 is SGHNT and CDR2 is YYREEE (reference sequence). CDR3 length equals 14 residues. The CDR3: CASSLGGTAYEQYF. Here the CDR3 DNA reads TGTGCCAGCAGCTTGGGGGGGACAGCCTACGAGCAGTACTTC.

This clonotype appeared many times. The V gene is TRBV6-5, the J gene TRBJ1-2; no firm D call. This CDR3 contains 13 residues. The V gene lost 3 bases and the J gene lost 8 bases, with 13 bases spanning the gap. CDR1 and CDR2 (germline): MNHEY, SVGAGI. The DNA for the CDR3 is TGTGCCAGCAGTTATACGGGCCGTGTCGGCTACACCTTC. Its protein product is CASSYTGRVGYTF.

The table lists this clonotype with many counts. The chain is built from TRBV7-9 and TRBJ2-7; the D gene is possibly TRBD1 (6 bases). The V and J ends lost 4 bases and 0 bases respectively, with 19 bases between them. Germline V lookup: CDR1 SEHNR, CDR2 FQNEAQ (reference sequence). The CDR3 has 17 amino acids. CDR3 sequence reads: CASSWGPGGTTSYEQYF. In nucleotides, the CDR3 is TGTGCCAGCAGCTGGGGGCCGGGTGGGACCACCTCCTACGAGCAGTACTTC.

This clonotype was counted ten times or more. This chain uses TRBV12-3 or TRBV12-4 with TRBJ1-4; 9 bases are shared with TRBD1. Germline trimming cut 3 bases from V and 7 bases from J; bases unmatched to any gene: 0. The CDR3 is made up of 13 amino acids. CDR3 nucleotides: TGTGCCAGCAGTTTGACAGGGGGTGAAAAACTGTTTTTT. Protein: CASSLTGGEKLFF.

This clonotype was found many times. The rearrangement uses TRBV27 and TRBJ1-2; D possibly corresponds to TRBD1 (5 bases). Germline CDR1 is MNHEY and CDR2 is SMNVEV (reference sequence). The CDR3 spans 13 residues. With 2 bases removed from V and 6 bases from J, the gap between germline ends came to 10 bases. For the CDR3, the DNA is TGTGCCAGCAGTTTACCAGGGAGTGATGGCTACACCTTC. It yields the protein CASSLPGSDGYTF.

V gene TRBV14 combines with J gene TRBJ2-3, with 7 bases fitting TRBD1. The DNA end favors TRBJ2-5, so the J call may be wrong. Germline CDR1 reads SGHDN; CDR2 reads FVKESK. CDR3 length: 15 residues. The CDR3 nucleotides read TGTGCCAGCAGCCAGATGACAGGGCCGTGGGAGACCCAGTACTTC. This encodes CASSQMTGPWETQYF.

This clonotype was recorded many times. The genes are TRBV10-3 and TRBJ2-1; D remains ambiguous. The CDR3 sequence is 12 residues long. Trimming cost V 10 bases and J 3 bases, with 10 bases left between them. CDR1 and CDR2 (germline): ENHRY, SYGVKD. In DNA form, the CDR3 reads TGTGCCACCGGACCGGTCTACAATGAGCAGTTCTTC. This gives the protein CATGPVYNEQFF.